What follows is one T cell receptor (beta chain) and its context. Its antigen is still unknown. Single viable CD3+CD4+CD8-CD45RO+ cells were sorted as the memory CD4+ T cells. Total CD4+ T cells were enriched by CD4 positive selection. This sample is drawn from a study of memory CD4+ T cells and cytomegalovirus serostatus. At the level of the study: Donors were healthy Belgian adults, several CMV seropositive and about two dozen seronegative.

Findings of the study overall: CMV serostatus prediction reached median AUC roughly 0.95, or 0.91 with US-trained model.

Original methodology: After removing out-of-frame reads, 2.3 million or so distinct TCRbeta sequences remained. The assay was immunoSEQ multiplex PCR, and TCRdb's table has in-frame clones only and misses some. V, J and clone size are taken as reported in that table, and D and trimming were inferred from the DNA itself. This repertoire shows 40,000 to 50,000 clones, about 74% found once; its top ten account for about 1.2%. The V and J ends lost 6 bases and 1 base respectively, with 9 bases between them. Germline-derived CDR1 and CDR2 are SNHLY and FYNNEI. The CDR3 has 13 amino acids. This clonotype was obtained from an adult in good health and CMV-seropositive. This chain links TRBV2 with TRBJ1-1; tentative D call: TRBD1 (6 bases). Specimen: memory CD4+ T cells from blood. CDR3 sequence reads: CASRRGENTEAFF. The DNA for the CDR3 is TGTGCCAGCAGAAGGGGGGAGAACACTGAAGCTTTCTTT.